This T cell receptor (beta chain) was captured in a study of vaccination effects on CD4 cells after COVID-19. Overall study context: Every well got around 2 million PBMC, which were grown with about 9.2 IU/ml IL-2 and around 10 ug/ml peptides.

The repertoire was sequenced with immunoSEQ multiplex PCR; TCRdb's copy has only in-frame clones and lacks some. The table has roughly 56,000 clones, about 74% seen once; the top ten hold around 3.3%. As regards this clone: Its antigen is not known.

The culture ran for about 10 days, and then CD4+ T cells were isolated. People in the vaccine group had not been infected with SARS-CoV-2 before, and their nucleocapsid antibodies were negative. Half the medium was swapped for IL-2 medium on days 3 and 7. Germline lookup yields CDR1 KGHSH and CDR2 LQKENI. The CDR3 consists of 19 residues. V dropped 3 bases and J dropped 0; count of bases not matched to a gene: 11. The gene calls are TRBV18 and TRBJ2-2; 9 nucleotides align to TRBD2. The material was CD4+ T cells from PBMCs cultured without peptide, obtained before COVID-19 vaccination. The clonotype comes from a human donor who received a COVID-19 vaccine. The CDR3 spells CASSPYSGGTGTNTGELFF. DNA of the CDR3: TGTGCCAGCTCACCCTATAGCGGGGGCACCGGAACGAACACCGGGGAGCTGTTTTTT. Together with reference TRBV18 and TRBJ2-2, the CDR3 gives the full variable domain: NAGVMQNPRHLVRRRGQEARLRCSPMKGHSHVYWYRQLPEEGLKFMVYLQKENIIDESGMPKERFSAEFPKEGPSILRIQQVVRGDSAAYFCASSPYSGGTGTNTGELFFGEGSRLTVL.